This TCR beta chain comes out of a study of T cell responses to AZD1222 COVID-19 vaccine. Profiling relied on immunoSEQ multiplex PCR, and the TCRdb table lists in-frame clones only, not all of them. The sample lists approximately 79,000 clones, just over 85% occurring once. This clonotype was obtained from an adult in good health. The sample consisted of peripheral blood, taken on day 0 of AZD1222 vaccination.

The CDR3 DNA reads as TGTGCCAGCAGCTTAGACAGCGGGAGCTCCTACGAGCAGTACTTC. Translated, it gives CASSLDSGSSYEQYF. The chain recombines TRBV7-2 with TRBJ2-7; 8 nucleotides line up with TRBD2. This CDR3 has 15 residues. Germline CDR1 and CDR2: SGHTA and FQGNSA. Unmatched junction bases numbered 2, after V lost 1 base and J lost 0 bases.